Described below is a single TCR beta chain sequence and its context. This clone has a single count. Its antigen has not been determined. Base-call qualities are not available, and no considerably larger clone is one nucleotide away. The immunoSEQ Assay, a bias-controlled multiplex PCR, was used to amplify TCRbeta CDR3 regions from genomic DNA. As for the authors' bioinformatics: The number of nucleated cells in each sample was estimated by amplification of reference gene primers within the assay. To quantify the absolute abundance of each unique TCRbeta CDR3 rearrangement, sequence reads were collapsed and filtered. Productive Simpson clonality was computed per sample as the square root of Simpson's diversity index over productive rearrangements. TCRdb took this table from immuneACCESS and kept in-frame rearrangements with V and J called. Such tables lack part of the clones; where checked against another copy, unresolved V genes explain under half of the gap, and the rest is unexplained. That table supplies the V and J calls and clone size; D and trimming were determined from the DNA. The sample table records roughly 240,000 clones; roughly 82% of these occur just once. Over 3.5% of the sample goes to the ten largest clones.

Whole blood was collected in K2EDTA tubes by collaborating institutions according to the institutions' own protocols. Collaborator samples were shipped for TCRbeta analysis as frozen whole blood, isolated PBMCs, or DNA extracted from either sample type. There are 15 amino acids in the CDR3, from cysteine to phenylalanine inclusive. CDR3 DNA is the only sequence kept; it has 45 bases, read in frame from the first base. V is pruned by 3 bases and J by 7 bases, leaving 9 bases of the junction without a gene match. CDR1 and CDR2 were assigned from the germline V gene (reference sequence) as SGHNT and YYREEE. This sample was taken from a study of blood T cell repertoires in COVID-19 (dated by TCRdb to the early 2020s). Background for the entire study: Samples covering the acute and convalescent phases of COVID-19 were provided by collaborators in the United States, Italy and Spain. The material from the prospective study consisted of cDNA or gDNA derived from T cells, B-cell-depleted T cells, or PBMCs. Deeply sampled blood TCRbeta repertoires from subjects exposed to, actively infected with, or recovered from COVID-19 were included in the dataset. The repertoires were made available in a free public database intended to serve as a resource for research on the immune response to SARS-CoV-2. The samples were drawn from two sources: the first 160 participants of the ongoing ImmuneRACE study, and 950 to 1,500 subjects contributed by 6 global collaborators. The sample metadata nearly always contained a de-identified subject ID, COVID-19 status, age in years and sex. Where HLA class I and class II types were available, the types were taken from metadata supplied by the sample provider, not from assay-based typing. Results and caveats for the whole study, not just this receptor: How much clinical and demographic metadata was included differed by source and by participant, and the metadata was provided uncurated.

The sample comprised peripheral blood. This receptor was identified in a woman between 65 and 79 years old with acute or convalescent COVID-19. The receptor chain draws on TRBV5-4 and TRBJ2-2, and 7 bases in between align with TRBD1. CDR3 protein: CASSSLTGKSGELFF. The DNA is TGTGCCAGCAGCTCCTTGACAGGGAAGAGCGGGGAGCTGTTTTTT.